This T cell receptor (beta chain) is from a study of blood T cell repertoires in COVID-19. Overall study context: Material from acute and convalescent COVID-19 was sourced from the United States, Italy and Spain.

This CDR3 comprises 14 residues. The V gene end was trimmed by 5 bases and the J gene end by 4 bases; junction bases not matched to a gene: 3. Germline assignment: CDR1 SGHTA and CDR2 FQGNSA. Authors' processing steps: The authors estimated nucleated cell counts from reference gene primer amplification. Profiling relied on immunoSEQ multiplex PCR, and the TCRdb table lists in-frame clones only, not all of them. For V, J and clone size, that table is used; D and trimming come from the DNA. The sample has 130,000 or so clones, just over 85% seen once. This clone was observed once. The source is a woman aged 55-75 years with acute or convalescent COVID-19. The sequencing sample was made of peripheral blood. This chain joins TRBV7-2 and TRBJ2-2, with 8 bases lining up with TRBD2. CDR3 residues: CASSVRGGTGELFF. In DNA, the CDR3 is TGTGCCAGCAGCGTTCGGGGGGGCACCGGGGAGCTGTTTTTT.